Below, one TCR beta chain is given with its context. Its antigen is still unknown. Germline V gene lookup returns CDR1 SEHNR and CDR2 FQNEAQ (reference sequence). V was clipped by 0 bases and J by 4 bases; unmatched bases: 6. The CDR3 has 16 residues. This specimen belongs to a study of T cell responses to AZD1222 COVID-19 vaccine. Across the study: Pooling covered second doses at about 4 or about 12 weeks. Findings of the study overall: Two AZD1222 doses significantly raised spike-specific TCR breadth and depth over controls. Only after the peak T cell response were repertoires sampled.

The protocol was immunoSEQ multiplex PCR, while the TCRdb copy is restricted to in-frame clones and leaves out a portion. The table lists 100,000 or so clones, roughly 90% of them singletons. This receptor was obtained from an adult in good health. The genes are TRBV7-9 and TRBJ2-1, with 7 bases lining up with TRBD2. Sequencing used peripheral blood, obtained on day 0 of AZD1222 vaccination. The CDR3 loop is CASSLATRGGYNEQFF. The CDR3 region has the DNA TGTGCCAGCAGCTTAGCGACCCGCGGGGGTTACAATGAGCAGTTCTTC.